The rows below give T cell receptor beta chains drawn from one sample of a study of graft-versus-host responses after intestinal transplantation. Clones were read by immunoSEQ multiplex PCR, and TCRdb kept only the in-frame ones, dropping some. This sample has 20,000 to 25,000 clones, with roughly 72% found just once. This material consisted of ileum tissue, taken 12 days after intestinal transplant. Receptors originate from a human patient who received an intestinal transplant, so some T cells may come from the graft donor. Both conserved end residues are part of each CDR3. A D gene is named only where the DNA matches it firmly. Rows may omit the clone size; those that give it use once, few, many or a size class.

d_call: NA
v_call: TRBV27
clone_size: NA
j_call: TRBJ2-1
cdr3_nt: TGTGCCAGCAGTCGGTTTCCCAACTACAATGAGCAGTTCTTC
cdr3_aa: CASSRFPNYNEQFF

d_call: NA
v_call: TRBV5-4
clone_size: NA
j_call: TRBJ1-1
cdr3_nt: TGTGCCAGCAGCGAAGGAGGCACTGAAGCTTTCTTT
cdr3_aa: CASSEGGTEAFF

d_call: TRBD1
v_call: TRBV27
clone_size: few
j_call: TRBJ2-7
cdr3_nt: TGTGCCAGCAGATCCGGCGACAGGGTTGTGTACGAGCAGTACTTC
cdr3_aa: CASRSGDRVVYEQYF

d_call: NA
v_call: TRBV6-1
clone_size: NA
j_call: TRBJ2-3
cdr3_nt: TGTGCCAGCAGATCGACGGGAGATACGCAGTATTTT
cdr3_aa: CASRSTGDTQYF

d_call: TRBD1
v_call: TRBV11-2
clone_size: NA
j_call: TRBJ1-1
cdr3_nt: TGTGCCAGCAGCTTCGGGACAGAGGGCCACTTT
cdr3_aa: CASSFGTEGHF

d_call: NA
v_call: TRBV12-1
clone_size: few
j_call: TRBJ2-3
cdr3_nt: TGTGCCAGCAGCCCCAGGACAGATACGCAGTATTTT
cdr3_aa: CASSPRTDTQYF

d_call: TRBD1
v_call: TRBV5-6
clone_size: NA
j_call: TRBJ1-2
cdr3_nt: TGTGCCAGCAAGGGCAGGGGGCATGGCTACACCTTC
cdr3_aa: CASKGRGHGYTF

d_call: NA
v_call: TRBV28
clone_size: NA
j_call: TRBJ1-1
cdr3_nt: TGTGCCAGCAGTGTCCAGGCTGAGAACACTGAAGCTTTCTTT
cdr3_aa: CASSVQAENTEAFF

d_call: TRBD2
v_call: TRBV5-1
clone_size: NA
j_call: TRBJ2-7
cdr3_nt: TGCGCCAGCAGCCCAGGCTGGGGGGGGGACGAGCAGTACTTC
cdr3_aa: CASSPGWGGDEQYF

d_call: TRBD2
v_call: TRBV5-1
clone_size: NA
j_call: TRBJ2-5
cdr3_nt: TGCGCCAGCAGCTTTGGACTAGACGGCCAGTACTTC
cdr3_aa: CASSFGLDGQYF

d_call: NA
v_call: TRBV27
clone_size: NA
j_call: TRBJ2-3
cdr3_nt: TGTGCCAGCAGTTTACCAGGGCACACAGATACGCAGTATTTT
cdr3_aa: CASSLPGHTDTQYF

d_call: NA
v_call: TRBV2
clone_size: NA
j_call: TRBJ1-6
cdr3_nt: TGTGCCAGCAGTGAGTGGGACACCAATAATTCACCCCTCCACTTT
cdr3_aa: CASSEWDTNNSPLHF

d_call: NA
v_call: TRBV6-6
clone_size: NA
j_call: TRBJ1-1
cdr3_nt: TGTGCCAGCAGTTACGGCATGAACACTGAAGCTTTCTTT
cdr3_aa: CASSYGMNTEAFF

d_call: TRBD2
v_call: TRBV6-5
clone_size: NA
j_call: TRBJ2-1
cdr3_nt: TGTGCCAGCACCTTACCCAGGGAGGGCTACAATGAGCAGTTCTTC
cdr3_aa: CASTLPREGYNEQFF

d_call: NA
v_call: TRBV30
clone_size: NA
j_call: TRBJ1-6
cdr3_nt: TGTGCCTGGAGGTACCAGGGGACCTATAATTCACCCCTCCACTTT
cdr3_aa: CAWRYQGTYNSPLHF

d_call: NA
v_call: TRBV9
clone_size: NA
j_call: TRBJ2-1
cdr3_nt: TGTGCCAGCAGCGTAGGCGGGCTAAGCTCCTACAATGAGCAGTTCTTC
cdr3_aa: CASSVGGLSSYNEQFF